Sequencing of this TCR beta chain was carried out in a study of T cell responses to AZD1222 COVID-19 vaccine. The study, taken as a whole, reports: Clonal diversity may have been underestimated in mostly white British donors.

On this clone itself: Its antigen remains unknown.

TCRdb's table, derived via immunoSEQ multiplex PCR, lists solely in-frame clones and lacks some. Among 160,000 or so clones, about 90% were seen once, and the ten largest hold roughly 5.5%. Trimming took off 6 bases at V and 1 base at J, with 13 bases between the two ends. Germline CDR1 is MNHEY and CDR2 is SVGAGI. The CDR3 is 15 amino acids. This clonotype was sampled from an adult in good health. Sequencing was performed on peripheral blood, taken on day 0 of AZD1222 vaccination. This sequence joins TRBV6-5 and TRBJ1-5; D is perhaps TRBD1 (6 bases). CDR3 sequence reads: CASRPTGFSNQPQHF. The CDR3 DNA reads TGTGCCAGCAGACCCACAGGGTTCAGCAATCAGCCCCAGCATTTT.